The source of this T cell receptor beta chain is a study of CD8 T cells in ankylosing spondylitis. In regard to this clonotype: Its antigen is undetermined.

By quantitative 5'-RACE with molecular barcodes, the TCR beta libraries were made. TCRdb itself ran the 5' RACE reads through MiXCR, one entry per CDR3 protein. The sample has about 340,000 distinct CDR3 sequences, 8% seen once. The CDR3 is 14 residues long. J lost 8 bases, V lost 4 bases, and 4 bases had no gene match. In germline, CDR1 is DFQATT, CDR2 SNEGSKA (reference sequence). Regarding the study as a whole: About 8 highly homologous variants made up a TCR beta motif, and this motif appeared characteristic of ankylosing spondylitis blood. In synovial fluid and blood from reactive arthritis, some motif variants were previously reported. Disease-linked clones, CD8+, were relatively rare in peripheral blood.

This TCR came from a male donor with ankylosing spondylitis. The sequencing input was blood, either unsorted or a sorted T cell fraction (not recorded which). The chain recombines TRBV20-1 with TRBJ2-1; TRBD2 aligns across 14 bases. CDR3 residues: CSAKTSGRADEQFF. DNA of the CDR3: TGCAGTGCTAAGACTAGCGGGAGGGCCGATGAGCAGTTCTTC.